The clone carrying this TCR beta chain was picked up a small number of times. Its antigen is still unknown. The data originate from a study of blood T cells in healthy people across ages. Study-wide background: About one barcoded beta molecule was captured per two T cells (by template switching). Study-level points and caveats: Naive and antigen-experienced cells were not separated, limiting conclusive comparison. Estimates of diversity drawn from one million T cells were considered underestimates.

Germline CDR1 reads SGHNT; CDR2 reads YYREEE (reference sequence). V lost 4 bases to trimming and J lost 0 bases, with 9 bases between them. The CDR3 runs to 14 residues. Per sample, a minimum of 6 million PBMCs were isolated. A second roughly 7 to 12 cycle PCR used barcoded and J-beta primers. TCRdb reprocessed the 5' RACE reads via MiXCR and lists one record per CDR3 protein. The sample has 1 million or so distinct CDR3 sequences; less than 50% are singletons. The clonotype originates from a woman in her sixties or seventies in good health. Sequences were obtained from blood. J is TRBJ2-3 and V is TRBV5-4; D remains unclear. CDR3 in amino acids: CASSIVSSTDTQYF. CDR3 in DNA: TGTGCCAGCAGCATAGTATCTAGCACAGATACGCAGTATTTT. The full variable domain, rest sourced from reference TRBV5-4 and TRBJ2-3, is ETGVTQSPTHLIKTRGQQVTLRCSSQSGHNTVSWYQQALGQGPQFIFQYYREEENGRGNFPPRFSGLQFPNYSSELNVNALELDDSALYLCASSIVSSTDTQYFGPGTRLTVL.